The T cell receptor (beta chain) under discussion was sequenced for a study of T and B cells in COVID-19 patients. Study at large: COVID-19 patients gave peripheral blood either during active infection or after recovery. Study-level findings and limits: Highly clonal in active COVID-19, TRB repertoires exceeded healthy-donor diversity and richness at recovery.

V lost 3 bases, J lost 4 bases, and 3 bases stayed unmatched. The length of the CDR3 is 13 residues. The V gene's germline CDR1 is LGHNA and CDR2 YNFKEQ. TRB was amplified from around 250-500 ng of blood genomic DNA. This clonotype showed up just once. The antigen remains undetermined. Multiplex PCR with BIOMED2 TRB-A/B primer pools amplified TRB rearrangements. One entry per CDR3 protein results from TCRdb running MiXCR on the multiplex PCR reads. Altogether around 30,000 distinct CDR3 sequences are present, around a third being singletons, with the ten largest covering approximately 1.7%. The chain is built from TRBV4-2 and TRBJ2-7; 7 bases line up with TRBD2. The material sequenced was blood. The clonotype originates from a human donor who had recovered from COVID-19. The CDR3 DNA sequence: TGTGCCAGCAGCCATGTGGGAGGGTACGAGCAGTACTTC. Its protein is CASSHVGGYEQYF.